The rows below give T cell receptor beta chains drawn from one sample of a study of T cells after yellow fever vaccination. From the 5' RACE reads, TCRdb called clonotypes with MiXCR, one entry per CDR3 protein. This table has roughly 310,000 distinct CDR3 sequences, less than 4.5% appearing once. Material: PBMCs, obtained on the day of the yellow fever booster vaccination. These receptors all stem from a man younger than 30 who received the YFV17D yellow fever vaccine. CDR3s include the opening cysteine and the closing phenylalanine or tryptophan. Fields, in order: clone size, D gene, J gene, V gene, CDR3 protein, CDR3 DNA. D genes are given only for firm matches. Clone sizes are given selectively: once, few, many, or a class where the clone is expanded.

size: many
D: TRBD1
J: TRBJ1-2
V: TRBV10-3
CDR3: CAIMGQAKDYGYTF
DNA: TGTGCCATCATGGGACAGGCGAAGGACTATGGCTACACCTTC

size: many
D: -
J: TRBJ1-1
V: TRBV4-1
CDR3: CASSQALRSTGSEAFF
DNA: TGCGCCAGCAGCCAAGCTCTCCGTTCGACAGGCTCTGAAGCTTTCTTT

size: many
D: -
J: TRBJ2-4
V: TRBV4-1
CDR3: CASSQGTPLAKNIQYF
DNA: TGCGCCAGCAGCCAAGGGACACCCTTAGCCAAAAACATTCAGTACTTC

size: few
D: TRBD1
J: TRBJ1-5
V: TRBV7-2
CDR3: CASSFIGQGGSNQPQHF
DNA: TGTGCCAGCAGCTTCATTGGACAGGGTGGAAGCAATCAGCCCCAGCATTTT

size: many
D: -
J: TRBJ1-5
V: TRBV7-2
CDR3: CASRGDNQPQHF
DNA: TGTGCCAGCAGGGGGGACAATCAGCCCCAGCATTTT

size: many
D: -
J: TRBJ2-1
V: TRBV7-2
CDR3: CASSLGGGWNNEQFF
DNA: TGTGCCAGCAGCTTAGGTGGGGGCTGGAACAATGAGCAGTTCTTC

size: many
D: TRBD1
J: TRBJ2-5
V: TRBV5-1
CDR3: CASSSGMTGGTETQYF
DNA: TGCGCCAGCAGCTCTGGGATGACAGGGGGCACAGAGACCCAGTACTTC

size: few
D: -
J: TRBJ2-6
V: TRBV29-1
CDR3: CSVEEGVVSGANVLTF
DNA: TGCAGCGTTGAAGAAGGTGTGGTCTCTGGGGCCAACGTCCTGACTTTC

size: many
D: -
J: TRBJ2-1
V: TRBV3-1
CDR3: CASSQGPGLGDEQFF
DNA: TGTGCCAGCAGCCAAGGGCCCGGGCTCGGCGATGAGCAGTTCTTC

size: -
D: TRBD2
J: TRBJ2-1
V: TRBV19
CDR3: CASRPSSGQYNEQFF
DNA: TGTGCCAGTAGACCCTCTAGCGGCCAATACAATGAGCAGTTCTTC

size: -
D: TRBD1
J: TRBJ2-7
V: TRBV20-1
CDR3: CSASTPGQGALEQYF
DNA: TGCAGTGCTAGTACCCCGGGACAGGGAGCCCTAGAGCAGTACTTC

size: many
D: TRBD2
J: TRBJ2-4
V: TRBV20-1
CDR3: CSARDRRGGFNIQYF
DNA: TGCAGTGCTAGAGATCGGCGGGGGGGCTTTAACATTCAGTACTTC

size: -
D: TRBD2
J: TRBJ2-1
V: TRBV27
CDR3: CASSNPAGGGPNEQFF
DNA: TGTGCCAGCAGTAACCCAGCGGGGGGCGGTCCCAATGAGCAGTTCTTC

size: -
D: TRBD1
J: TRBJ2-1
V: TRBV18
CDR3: CASSPLGQGLNEQFF
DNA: TGTGCCAGCTCACCATTGGGACAGGGCCTCAATGAGCAGTTCTTC

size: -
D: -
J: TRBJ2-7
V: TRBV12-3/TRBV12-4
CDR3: CASCPGRGSYEQYF
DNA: TGTGCCAGCTGCCCGGGCCGGGGGTCCTACGAGCAGTACTTC

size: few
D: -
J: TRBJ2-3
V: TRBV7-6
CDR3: CASSSLVDTQYF
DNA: TGTGCCAGCAGCTCTCTAGTAGATACGCAGTATTTT

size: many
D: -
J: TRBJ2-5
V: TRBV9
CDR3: CASNTGAIQETQYF
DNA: TGTGCCAGCAACACGGGGGCTATCCAAGAGACCCAGTACTTC

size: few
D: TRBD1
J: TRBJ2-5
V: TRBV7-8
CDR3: CASSLGDRGGPNQETQYF
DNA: TGTGCCAGCAGCTTAGGGGACAGAGGGGGACCGAACCAAGAGACCCAGTACTTC

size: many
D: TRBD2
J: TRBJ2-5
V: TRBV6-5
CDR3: CASSYSGSGETQYF
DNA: TGTGCCAGCAGTTATAGCGGGTCGGGGGAGACCCAGTACTTC

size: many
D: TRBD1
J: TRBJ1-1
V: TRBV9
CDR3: CASSGQGSAFF
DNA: TGTGCCAGCAGCGGACAGGGTTCGGCTTTCTTT

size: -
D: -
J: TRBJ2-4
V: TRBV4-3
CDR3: CASSQVRGPKNIQYF
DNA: TGCGCCAGCAGCCAAGTCAGGGGTCCCAAAAACATTCAGTACTTC

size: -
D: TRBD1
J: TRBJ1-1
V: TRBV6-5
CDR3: CASSSTNRGPAFF
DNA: TGTGCCAGCAGTTCCACCAACAGGGGACCGGCTTTCTTT

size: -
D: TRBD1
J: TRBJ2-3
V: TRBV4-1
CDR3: CASSQDRGSDTQYF
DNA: TGCGCCAGCAGCCAAGACAGGGGGTCAGATACGCAGTATTTT

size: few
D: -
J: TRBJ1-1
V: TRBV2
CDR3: CASGRGVGTEAFF
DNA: TGTGCCAGCGGCCGGGGGGTGGGGACTGAAGCTTTCTTT

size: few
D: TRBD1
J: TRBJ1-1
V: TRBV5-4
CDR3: CASSLRDRENTEAFF
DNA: TGTGCCAGCAGCTTGAGGGACAGAGAAAACACTGAAGCTTTCTTT

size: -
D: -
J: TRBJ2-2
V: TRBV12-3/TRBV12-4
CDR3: CASSLIDRSLGGELFF
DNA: TGTGCCAGCAGTTTGATAGACCGGAGCCTTGGCGGGGAGCTGTTTTTT

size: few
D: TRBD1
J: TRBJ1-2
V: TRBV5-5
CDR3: CASSSQVGQGKGYTF
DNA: TGTGCCAGCAGCTCCCAGGTGGGACAGGGAAAGGGCTACACCTTC

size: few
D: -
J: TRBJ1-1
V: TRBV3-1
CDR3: CASSHLQGELEAFF
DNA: TGTGCCAGCAGCCACCTACAGGGCGAGCTAGAAGCTTTCTTT

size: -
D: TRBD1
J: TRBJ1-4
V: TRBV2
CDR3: CASSLQGAREKLFF
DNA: TGTGCCAGCAGTCTACAGGGGGCTCGCGAAAAACTGTTTTTT

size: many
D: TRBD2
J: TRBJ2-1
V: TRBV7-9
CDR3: CASSLARVSSGNNEQFF
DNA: TGTGCCAGCAGCCTAGCCCGAGTATCTAGCGGTAACAATGAGCAGTTCTTC

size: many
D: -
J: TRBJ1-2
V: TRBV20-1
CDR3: CSPTRMDSGGGYTF
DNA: TGCAGCCCTACCCGAATGGACAGCGGTGGTGGCTACACCTTC

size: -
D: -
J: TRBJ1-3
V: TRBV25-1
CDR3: CASSEEGPMAGNTIYF
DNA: TGTGCCAGCAGTGAGGAGGGGCCGATGGCTGGAAACACCATATATTTT

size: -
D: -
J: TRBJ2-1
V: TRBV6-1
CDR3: CASRTGSSYEQFF
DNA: TGTGCCAGCAGGACCGGAAGCTCCTACGAGCAGTTCTTC

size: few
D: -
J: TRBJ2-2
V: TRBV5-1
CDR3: CASSFSSGANTGELFF
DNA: TGCGCCAGCAGCTTTTCGTCGGGGGCGAACACCGGGGAGCTGTTTTTT

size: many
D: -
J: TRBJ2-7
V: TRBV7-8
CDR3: CASSPLGSDRQYF
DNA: TGTGCCAGCAGCCCTCTCGGTTCCGACAGGCAGTACTTC

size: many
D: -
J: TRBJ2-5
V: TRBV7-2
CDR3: CASSPWAAQETQYF
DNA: TGTGCCAGCAGCCCCTGGGCGGCTCAAGAGACCCAGTACTTC

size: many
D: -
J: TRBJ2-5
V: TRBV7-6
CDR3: CASSFGQGGETQYF
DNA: TGTGCCAGCAGCTTTGGGCAAGGGGGGGAGACCCAGTACTTC

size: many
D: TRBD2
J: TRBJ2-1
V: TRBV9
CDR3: CASSARGEGNNEQFF
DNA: TGTGCCAGCAGCGCACGAGGGGAGGGTAACAATGAGCAGTTCTTC

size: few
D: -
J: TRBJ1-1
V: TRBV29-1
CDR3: CSVWWFSEAFF
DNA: TGCAGCGTTTGGTGGTTCTCTGAAGCTTTCTTT

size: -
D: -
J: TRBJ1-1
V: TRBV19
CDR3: CASTKVFEAFF
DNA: TGTGCCAGTACAAAAGTCTTTGAAGCTTTCTTT

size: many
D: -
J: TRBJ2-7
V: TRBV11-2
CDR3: CASSQTEGVGQYF
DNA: TGTGCCAGCAGCCAAACCGAGGGGGTTGGGCAGTACTTC